Listed here are 12 T cell receptor beta chains from one sample, sequenced in a study of read filtering for tumor transcriptome and immune sequencing. From roughly 390 ng of RNA, a library with molecular barcoded alpha/delta and beta/gamma adaptors was made. TCRdb redid the calling of the reads with MiXCR, one entry per CDR3 protein. The sample yields 120,000 or so distinct CDR3 sequences, 10% to 15% seen once. The material sequenced was a population of CD138-negative cells sorted from bone marrow. The source is a donor at least 40 years old with multiple myeloma.

This clonotype has a handful of counts. The V and J genes are TRBV6-2 or TRBV6-3 and TRBJ2-1; D unresolved. Trimming shortened V by 0 bases and J by 1 base, and 13 bases separated the two germline ends. The CDR3 consists of 17 residues. Germline CDR1 reads MNHEY; CDR2 reads SVGEGT. The CDR3 reads CASSYSPSRVSYNEQFF. DNA of the CDR3: TGTGCCAGCAGTTACTCCCCGTCCCGGGTTTCCTACAATGAGCAGTTCTTC.

This clonotype was recorded at least ten times. The chain recombines TRBV6-5 with TRBJ1-1; no reliable D call. The length of the CDR3 is 12 residues. Trimming took 4 bases from V and 7 from J, leaving 10 bases between them. The germline CDR1 and CDR2 sequences are MNHEY and SVGAGI. The CDR3 sequence is CASSSGRGEAFF. For the CDR3, the DNA is TGTGCCAGCAGTTCAGGACGGGGTGAAGCTTTCTTT.

The genes are TRBV21-1 and TRBJ2-1; the D call of TRBD2 is as the table states it, not checked on the DNA. TRBV21-1 is annotated as a pseudogene. This CDR3 is 19 amino acids long. The CDR3 nucleotides are TGTGCCAGCAGCAAAGGTCCTAGCGGGGTGGATTCGAAATACAATGAGCAGTTCTTC. Translating gives CASSKGPSGVDSKYNEQFF.

This clonotype was seen repeatedly, ten times or more. V is TRBV11-2 and J is TRBJ1-1; D call uncertain. The V gene lost 7 bases and the J gene lost 3 bases, with 9 bases spanning the gap. CDR1 is SGHAT and CDR2 is FQNNGV in the germline V gene. The CDR3 loop spans 12 amino acids. The CDR3 reads CASIKRDTEAFF. DNA of the CDR3: TGTGCCAGCATAAAAAGAGACACTGAAGCTTTCTTT.

This clonotype was recorded many times. The CDR3 is CASSRAGYEQYF. The CDR3 nucleotides are TGTGCCAGCAGTCGTGCGGGCTACGAGCAGTACTTC. The chain uses TRBV12-3 or TRBV12-4 and TRBJ2-7, with D perhaps TRBD2 (5 bases). V lost 5 bases and J 3 bases, leaving 8 bases between the germline ends. The CDR3 loop spans 12 amino acids.

At least ten counts were recorded for this clonotype. The chain joins TRBV20-1 to TRBJ2-1, with 9 bases aligning to TRBD2. The V gene's germline CDR1 is DFQATT and CDR2 SNEGSKA (reference sequence). The CDR3 runs to 18 residues. Unmatched junction bases numbered 17, after V lost 0 bases and J lost 8 bases. The CDR3 region is CSARDLLTGLAPGHEQFF. The CDR3 coding sequence is TGCAGTGCTAGAGATCTCCTAACGGGACTAGCCCCCGGGCATGAGCAGTTCTTC.

This clonotype has a count of ten or more. This chain joins TRBV30 and TRBJ2-1, with D perhaps matching TRBD1 or TRBD2 (5 bases each). V was pared by 7 bases and J by 8 bases, with 21 bases between. The germline V gene has CDR1 GTSNPN and CDR2 SVGIG (reference sequence). The CDR3 totals 14 residues. CDR3: CALIGTGSVDEQFF. The CDR3 DNA follows: TGTGCCTTGATAGGGACGGGGTCCGTCGATGAGCAGTTCTTC.

This clonotype was detected many times. This chain connects TRBV14 to TRBJ1-4, with 9 bases that match TRBD1. The ends lost 3 bases at V and 5 bases at J; junction bases unmatched: 10. CDR1 SGHDN and CDR2 FVKESK come from the germline V gene. The CDR3 is 17 amino acids. CDR3 region: CASSQHLPGQGNEKLFF. For the CDR3, the DNA is TGTGCCAGCAGCCAGCACCTTCCGGGACAGGGAAATGAAAAACTGTTTTTT.

The gene calls are TRBV19 and TRBJ2-1; TRBD2 agrees at 8 bases. The V and J ends lost 4 bases and 6 bases, in that order; junction bases with no gene match: 14. The germline gives CDR1 LNHDA, CDR2 SQIVND (reference sequence). The CDR3 covers 17 residues. The CDR3, as DNA: TGTGCCAGTAGTAGAACTCCAGGACTAGCAGGAACCAATGAGCAGTTCTTC. Residues: CASSRTPGLAGTNEQFF.

This clonotype was detected ten times or more. The rearrangement uses TRBV27 and TRBJ2-5; TRBD2 is a possible D gene (6 bases). V gave up 6 bases and J gave up 2 bases, with 10 bases separating them. This CDR3 has 13 amino acids. CDR1 is MNHEY, CDR2 SMNVEV, per germline (reference sequence). CDR3: CASRGTLQETQYF. CDR3 in DNA: TGTGCCAGCAGAGGGACTCTTCAAGAGACCCAGTACTTC.

This clonotype came up many times. The chain is built from TRBV19 and TRBJ2-1; D remains ambiguous. This CDR3 comprises 14 residues. CDR1 and CDR2 (germline): LNHDA, SQIVND (reference sequence). The V end was cut by 5 bases, the J end by 0 bases, with 8 bases between. CDR3 DNA sequence: TGTGCCAGTAGTCGGATTAGCTCCTACAATGAGCAGTTCTTC. Translating it yields CASSRISSYNEQFF.

This clonotype was counted a few times. This clone may be a read error of a much larger clone one base away. The chain joins TRBV20-1 to TRBJ1-5; 7 bases align to TRBD1. The CDR3 is 15 amino acids. The junction had 10 bases not matched to a gene; V was cut back by 3 bases and J by 5 bases. The germline gives CDR1 DFQATT, CDR2 SNEGSKA (reference sequence). The CDR3, as DNA: TGCAGTGCTAGGACCCGGGACAGCGACTATCAGCCCCAGCATTTT. Its translation: CSARTRDSDYQPQHF.